A selection of T cell receptor beta chains follows, all from one sample in a study of blood T cell repertoires in COVID-19. TCRdb's copy holds only in-frame clones and misses some; the assay was immunoSEQ multiplex PCR. The table includes 400,000 to 450,000 clones, around 91% detected once. The specimen sequenced was PBMCs or T cells enriched from blood (not recorded which). These receptors originate from a man between 25 and 39 years old who had recovered from COVID-19. Both conserved end residues are part of each CDR3. A D gene is named only where the DNA matches it firmly. A clone size is listed for some rows: how often the clone was seen (once, few, many), or a class if it is expanded.

TRBV5-6,TRBJ2-2,TRBD1,NA,TGTGCCAGCAGCTACTGGACAGGGGGGCGCACCGGGGAGCTGTTTTTT,CASSYWTGGRTGELFF
TRBV7-2,TRBJ2-1,TRBD1,few,TGTGCCAGCAGCTCGGGACAGGGATTCCAGCAGTTCTTC,CASSSGQGFQQFF
TRBV2,TRBJ2-2,TRBD2,NA,TGTGCCAGCAGTGACAGACGATTTGGGCTAGCGGGTATCGGGGAGCTGTTTTTT,CASSDRRFGLAGIGELFF
TRBV6-5,TRBJ1-5,NA,NA,TGTGCCAGCAGTCGGAGGGGAGGGGGGGATCAGCCCCAGCATTTT,CASSRRGGGDQPQHF
TRBV5-1,TRBJ1-1,NA,NA,TGCGCCAGCAGCGCCCCTCAGGGTACCTCAGCTTTCTTT,CASSAPQGTSAFF
TRBV3-1/TRBV3-2,TRBJ2-3,NA,NA,TGTGCCAGCAGCCAAGTAGCAGGGGGGTCTACAGATACGCAGTATTTT,CASSQVAGGSTDTQYF
TRBV12-3/TRBV12-4,TRBJ2-1,TRBD2,NA,TGTGCCAGCAGTTTTAACGGGAGGGGCCAGGCGTTCTTC,CASSFNGRGQAFF
TRBV5-1,TRBJ2-2,NA,NA,TGCGCCAGCAGCTTGAATCGGGGACAGAACACCGGGGAGCTGTTTTTT,CASSLNRGQNTGELFF
TRBV7-9,TRBJ1-2,TRBD1,NA,TGTGCCAGCAGCTCCGGACAGGGGAACTATGGCTACACCTTC,CASSSGQGNYGYTF
TRBV30,TRBJ2-7,NA,NA,TGTGCCTGGAGTGGAGGCTCCTACGAGCAGTACTTC,CAWSGGSYEQYF
TRBV5-1,TRBJ1-1,TRBD1,NA,TGCGCCAGCAGCTTGGGGACAGGGGGTGGGAGAGCTTTCTTT,CASSLGTGGGRAFF
TRBV10-3,TRBJ1-1,TRBD1,NA,TGTGCCACCGTCGGGACAGGCTTTAGCACTGAAGCTTTCTTT,CATVGTGFSTEAFF
TRBV14,TRBJ2-1,NA,NA,TGTGCCAGCAGCCAAGGGTTCGGGTTCTCCTACAATGAGCAGTTCTTC,CASSQGFGFSYNEQFF
TRBV5-1,TRBJ1-3,NA,NA,TGCGCCAGCAGCCCCCTGGGCGCCTCTGGAAACACCATATATTTT,CASSPLGASGNTIYF
TRBV7-9,TRBJ2-4,TRBD2,once,TGTGCCAGCAGCTTAGGGGAGGGTCGGGGTACCAAAAACATTCAGTACTTC,CASSLGEGRGTKNIQYF
TRBV30,TRBJ1-3,TRBD1,NA,TGTGCCTGGAGTGTAAGGACAGGGGTTGGAAACACCATATATTTT,CAWSVRTGVGNTIYF
TRBV15,TRBJ2-6,NA,NA,TGTGCCACCAGCAGAGCGCGGACAGCCTTATGGGCCAACGTCCTGACTTTC,CATSRARTALWANVLTF
TRBV5-4,TRBJ2-1,NA,NA,TGTGCCAGCAGCTTGCAGCGGGTCGATGAGCAGTTCTTC,CASSLQRVDEQFF
TRBV5-1,TRBJ2-3,NA,NA,TGCGCCAGCAGCTTTAGCAGTAGCACAGATACGCAGTATTTT,CASSFSSSTDTQYF
TRBV3-1/TRBV3-2,TRBJ1-2,NA,NA,TGTGCCAGCAGCAAAACTGACTATGGCTACACCTTC,CASSKTDYGYTF
TRBV5-4,TRBJ1-3,NA,once,TGTGCCAGCAGCTTGAGGGGCTCTGGAAACACCATATATTTT,CASSLRGSGNTIYF
TRBV6-2/TRBV6-3,TRBJ1-1,TRBD1,few,TGTGCCAGCAGTTACTCGACAGGGCGCATGAACACTGAAGCTTTCTTT,CASSYSTGRMNTEAFF
TRBV5-1,TRBJ2-1,TRBD1,NA,TGCGCCAGCACCCTGACAGGGCTTACCTACAATGAGCAGTTCTTC,CASTLTGLTYNEQFF
TRBV21-1,TRBJ2-1,NA,NA,TGTGCCAGCAGCAAAGCGAGGGTTCGCTCCTACAATGAGCAGTTCTTC,CASSKARVRSYNEQFF
TRBV15,TRBJ2-7,NA,NA,TGTGCCACCAGCAGAGGAAGGGACAACGAGCAGTACTTC,CATSRGRDNEQYF
TRBV11-2,TRBJ1-2,NA,NA,TGTGCCAGCAGCCCTGGGCAGCCTTATAACTATGGCTACACCTTC,CASSPGQPYNYGYTF
TRBV5-1,TRBJ2-2,NA,NA,TGCGCCAGCAGCTTTGACTTGAACACCGGGGAGCTGTTTTTT,CASSFDLNTGELFF
TRBV3-1/TRBV3-2,TRBJ1-4,TRBD1,NA,TGTGCCAGCAGCTTGGGACAGAACCTAAAGAAACTGTTTTTT,CASSLGQNLKKLFF
TRBV7-9,TRBJ1-3,NA,NA,TGTGCCAGCAGCCCAAGCTCGACAGCAAACTCTGGAAACACCATATATTTT,CASSPSSTANSGNTIYF
TRBV19,TRBJ1-5,NA,once,TGTGCCAGTAGGGACTCCGGGACAAATAGCAATCAGCCCCAGCATTTT,CASRDSGTNSNQPQHF
TRBV30,TRBJ1-5,NA,NA,TGTGCCTGGAGTGTTACAGATAGCAATCAGCCCCAGCATTTT,CAWSVTDSNQPQHF
TRBV5-8,TRBJ1-5,TRBD1,NA,TGTGCCAGCAGCCGGACAGGTGGAAGCAATCAGCCCCAGCATTTT,CASSRTGGSNQPQHF
TRBV10-2,TRBJ1-2,TRBD1,NA,TGCGCCAGCAGTGTCCAGGGGGCGCGGTATGGCTACACCTTC,CASSVQGARYGYTF
TRBV28,TRBJ1-2,TRBD1,NA,TGTGCCAGCAGTTTAGGACAGGATACCTATGGCTACACCTTC,CASSLGQDTYGYTF
TRBV27,TRBJ2-1,TRBD1,NA,TGTGCCAGCAGGCAAGGGACAGGGGTTTACAATGAGCAGTTCTTC,CASRQGTGVYNEQFF
TRBV7-9,TRBJ1-3,NA,NA,TGTGCCAGCAGCAACCTCAGCGCAAACACCATATATTTT,CASSNLSANTIYF
TRBV27,TRBJ1-2,NA,NA,TGTGCCAGCAGGGTTTCCAATGCAGGGCATGGCTACACCTTC,CASRVSNAGHGYTF
TRBV3-1/TRBV3-2,TRBJ2-1,TRBD2,NA,TGTGCCAGCAGCCAGGCGGGAGTTGATGAGCAGTTCTTC,CASSQAGVDEQFF
TRBV24-1,TRBJ2-1,NA,NA,TGTGCCACCAGTGATTTCCGGGGAGGAACCTACAATGAGCAGTTCTTC,CATSDFRGGTYNEQFF
TRBV5-1,TRBJ2-7,NA,NA,TGCGCCAGCAGCACCCCTGACAGGCTGTACGAGCAGTACTTC,CASSTPDRLYEQYF
TRBV29-1,TRBJ1-2,NA,NA,TGCAGCGTTCAGGAGTATCAGGGGCGGGATGGCTACACCTTC,CSVQEYQGRDGYTF
TRBV5-1,TRBJ2-1,NA,NA,TGCGCCAGCCAAAGGGTAGCGACCGAAAGGGTCTCCTACAATGAGCAGTTCTTC,CASQRVATERVSYNEQFF
TRBV10-1,TRBJ2-3,NA,NA,TGCGCCAGCAGTCAAGACAAACAGGGTGGAGATACGCAGTATTTT,CASSQDKQGGDTQYF
TRBV6-5,TRBJ1-1,NA,NA,TGTGCCAGCAGTTACTCCCTAGCGGGCAGGGACGGGGCTTTCTTT,CASSYSLAGRDGAFF
TRBV6-5,TRBJ1-1,NA,NA,TGTGCCAGCGGGAGGTCCGACACTGAAGCTTTCTTT,CASGRSDTEAFF
TRBV28,TRBJ2-7,TRBD2,NA,TGTGCCAGCAGAGGACTAGCGTTGTACGAGCAGTACTTC,CASRGLALYEQYF
TRBV25-1,TRBJ2-2,TRBD2,NA,TGTGCCAGCAGTACTAGCGGGGACACCGGGGAGCTGTTTTTT,CASSTSGDTGELFF
TRBV10-3,TRBJ1-5,TRBD1,NA,TGTGCCATCAGTGTAACAGGGGAGGTCAATCAGCCCCAGCATTTT,CAISVTGEVNQPQHF
TRBV6-5,TRBJ2-1,TRBD2,many,TGTGCCAGCAGTTCCCCTAGCGGGACCCCCTACAATGAGCAGTTCTTC,CASSSPSGTPYNEQFF
TRBV30,TRBJ1-2,NA,NA,TGTGCCTGGAGTTTTCCCGCGCTATCCTTC,CAWSFPALSF
TRBV5-4,TRBJ2-3,TRBD2,NA,TGTGCCAGCAGCTCACTAGCAGCGGGAGCAGATACGCAGTATTTT,CASSSLAAGADTQYF
TRBV7-8,TRBJ2-2,TRBD1,few,TGTGCCAGCAGCTCGGGACAGGGGGCGGGAACCGGGGAGCTGTTTTTT,CASSSGQGAGTGELFF
TRBV7-9,TRBJ2-2,NA,NA,TGTGCCAGCACCCTAGAGACCGGGGAGCTGTTTTTT,CASTLETGELFF
TRBV19,TRBJ2-5,NA,NA,TGTGCCAGTAGTCAACCCTCGGGTGGAGGAGAGACCCAGTACTTC,CASSQPSGGGETQYF
TRBV7-9,TRBJ2-7,TRBD2,NA,TGTGCCAGCAGCCCAATAAGGGGGGCTAGCGGGAGGGGCGAGCAGTACTTC,CASSPIRGASGRGEQYF